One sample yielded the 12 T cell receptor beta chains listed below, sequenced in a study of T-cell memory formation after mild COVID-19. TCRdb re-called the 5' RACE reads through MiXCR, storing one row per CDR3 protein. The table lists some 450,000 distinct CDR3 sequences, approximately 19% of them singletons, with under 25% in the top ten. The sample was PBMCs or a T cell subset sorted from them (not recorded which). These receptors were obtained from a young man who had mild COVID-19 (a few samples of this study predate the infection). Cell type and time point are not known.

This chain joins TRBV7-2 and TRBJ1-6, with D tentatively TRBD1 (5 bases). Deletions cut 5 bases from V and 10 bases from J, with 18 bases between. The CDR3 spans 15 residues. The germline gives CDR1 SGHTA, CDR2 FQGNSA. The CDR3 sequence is CASSPPPRGVSPLHF. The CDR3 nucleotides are TGTGCCAGCAGCCCCCCGCCACGAGGGGTCTCACCCCTCCACTTT.

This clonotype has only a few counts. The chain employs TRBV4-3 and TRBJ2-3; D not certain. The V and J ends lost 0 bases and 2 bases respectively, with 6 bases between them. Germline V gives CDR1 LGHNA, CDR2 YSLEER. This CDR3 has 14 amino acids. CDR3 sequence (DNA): TGCGCCAGCAGCCAAGATTGGGCCACAGATACGCAGTATTTT. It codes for CASSQDWATDTQYF.

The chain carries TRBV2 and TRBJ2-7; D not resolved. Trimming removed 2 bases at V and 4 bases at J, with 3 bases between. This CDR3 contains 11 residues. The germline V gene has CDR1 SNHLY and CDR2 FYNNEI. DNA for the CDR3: TGTGCCAGCAGTGAATTTTACGAGCAGTACTTC. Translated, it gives CASSEFYEQYF.

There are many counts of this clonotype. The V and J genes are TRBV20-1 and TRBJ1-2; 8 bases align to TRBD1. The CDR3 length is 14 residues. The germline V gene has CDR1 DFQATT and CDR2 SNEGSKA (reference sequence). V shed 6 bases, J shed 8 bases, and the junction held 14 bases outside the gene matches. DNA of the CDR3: TGCAGTGCGAGACAGGGGTTCGTAATCGAGGGCTACACCTTC. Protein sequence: CSARQGFVIEGYTF.

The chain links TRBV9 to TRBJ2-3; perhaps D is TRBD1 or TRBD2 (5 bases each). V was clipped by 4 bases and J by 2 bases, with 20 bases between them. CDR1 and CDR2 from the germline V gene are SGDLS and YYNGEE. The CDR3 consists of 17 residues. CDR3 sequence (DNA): TGTGCCAGCAGCCTCCCCCCCGGGACCGCCGTCACAGATACGCAGTATTTT. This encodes CASSLPPGTAVTDTQYF. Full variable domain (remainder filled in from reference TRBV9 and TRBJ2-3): DSGVTQTPKHLITATGQRVTLRCSPRSGDLSVYWYQQSLDQGLQFLIQYYNGEERAKGNILERFSAQQFPDLHSELNLSSLELGDSALYFCASSLPPGTAVTDTQYFGPGTRLTVL.

The CDR3: CATSRDAVSQPQHF. CDR3 sequence (DNA): TGTGCCACCAGCAGAGATGCGGTATCCCAGCCCCAGCATTTT. The J gene is TRBJ1-5, the V gene TRBV15; D remains unclear. Trimming took 0 bases from V and 7 from J, leaving 10 bases between them. Germline V lookup: CDR1 LNHNV, CDR2 YYDKDF (reference sequence). There are 14 residues in the CDR3. The variable domain in full, with the rest retrieved from reference TRBV15 and TRBJ1-5, is DAMVIQNPRYQVTQFGKPVTLSCSQTLNHNVMYWYQQKSSQAPKLLFHYYDKDFNNEADTPDNFQSRRPNTSFCFLDIRSPGLGDTAMYLCATSRDAVSQPQHFGDGTRLSIL.

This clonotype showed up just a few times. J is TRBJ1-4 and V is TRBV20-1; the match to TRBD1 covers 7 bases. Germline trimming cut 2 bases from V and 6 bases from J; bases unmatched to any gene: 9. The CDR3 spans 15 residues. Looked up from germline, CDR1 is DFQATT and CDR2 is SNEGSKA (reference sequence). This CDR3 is CSARFGGTVDEKLFF. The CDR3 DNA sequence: TGCAGTGCTAGATTTGGGGGGACAGTTGATGAAAAACTGTTTTTT.

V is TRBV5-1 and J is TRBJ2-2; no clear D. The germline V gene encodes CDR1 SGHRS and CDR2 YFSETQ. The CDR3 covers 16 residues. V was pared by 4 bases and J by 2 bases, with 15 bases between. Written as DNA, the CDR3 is TGCGCCAGCAGCCCCGGCGTCTCAACCAACACCGGGGAGCTGTTTTTT. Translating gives CASSPGVSTNTGELFF.

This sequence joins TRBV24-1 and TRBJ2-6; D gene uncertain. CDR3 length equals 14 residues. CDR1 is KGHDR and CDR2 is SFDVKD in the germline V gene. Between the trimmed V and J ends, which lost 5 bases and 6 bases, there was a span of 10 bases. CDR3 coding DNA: TGTGCCACCAGTGTCGCAGGAACGGCCAACGTCCTGACTTTC. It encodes CATSVAGTANVLTF.

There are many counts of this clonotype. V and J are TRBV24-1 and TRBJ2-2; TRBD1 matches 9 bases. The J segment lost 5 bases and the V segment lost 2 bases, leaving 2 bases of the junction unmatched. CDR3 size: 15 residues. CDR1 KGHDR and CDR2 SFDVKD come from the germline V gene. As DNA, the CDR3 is TGTGCCACCAGTGATTCGGGACAGGGTACCGGGGAGCTGTTTTTT. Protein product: CATSDSGQGTGELFF.

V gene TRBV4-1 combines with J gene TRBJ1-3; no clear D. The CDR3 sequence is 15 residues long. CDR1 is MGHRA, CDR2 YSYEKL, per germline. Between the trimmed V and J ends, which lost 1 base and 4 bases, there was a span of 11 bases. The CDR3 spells CASSQGRASGNTIYF. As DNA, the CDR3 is TGCGCCAGCAGCCAAGGTAGGGCCTCCGGAAACACCATATATTTT.

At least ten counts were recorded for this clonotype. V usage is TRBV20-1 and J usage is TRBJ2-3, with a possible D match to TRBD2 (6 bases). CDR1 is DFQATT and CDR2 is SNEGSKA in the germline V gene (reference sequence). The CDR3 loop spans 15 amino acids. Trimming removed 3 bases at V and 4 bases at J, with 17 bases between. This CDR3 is CSARADYSFADTQYF. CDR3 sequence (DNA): TGCAGTGCTAGGGCGGACTATAGTTTTGCAGATACGCAGTATTTT.